Presented here are 30 T cell receptor beta chains from one specimen sequenced in a study of sequential checkpoint blockade in melanoma. TCRdb keeps only in-frame clones here, not all; method: immunoSEQ multiplex PCR. The repertoire holds around 39,000 clones, approximately 84% seen once, with less than 7% in the top ten. As for treatment: randomized to nivolumab then ipilimumab (arm A) or the reverse (arm B). The input for sequencing was CD8+ T cells sorted from blood (inferred from file names), taken from a patient given nivolumab and ipilimumab in sequence. Every receptor here comes from a human donor with melanoma.

The chain carries TRBV5-8 and TRBJ1-1; 8 nucleotides line up with TRBD1. The CDR3 contains 12 residues. Unmatched junction bases numbered 0, after V lost 3 bases and J lost 5 bases. Germline CDR1 SGHTS, CDR2 YDEGEE. This CDR3 is CASSWTGTEAFF. CDR3 nucleotide sequence: TGTGCCAGCAGCTGGACAGGGACTGAAGCTTTCTTT.

The rearrangement joins TRBV30 to TRBJ1-2; the D is unclear. The CDR3 is 17 amino acids. V was pared by 2 bases and J by 0 bases, with 19 bases between. Germline V CDR1 and CDR2: GTSNPN, SVGIG (reference sequence). The CDR3 sequence: CAWSIRWDRLANYGYTF. The CDR3 nucleotides read TGTGCCTGGAGTATACGTTGGGATAGACTAGCTAACTATGGCTACACCTTC. Full variable domain (remainder filled in from reference TRBV30 and TRBJ1-2): SQTIHQWPATLVQPVGSPLSLECTVEGTSNPNLYWYRQAAGRGLQLLFYSVGIGQISSEVPQNLSASRPQDRQFILSSKKLLLSDSGFYLCAWSIRWDRLANYGYTFGSGTRLTVV.

The chain couples TRBV7-9 to TRBJ1-4; no reliable D call. The CDR3 has 14 amino acids. Germline lookup yields CDR1 SEHNR and CDR2 FQNEAQ (reference sequence). With 1 base removed from V and 2 bases from J, the gap between germline ends came to 5 bases. CDR3: CASSLDGTNEKLFF. The CDR3 DNA follows: TGTGCCAGCAGCTTAGACGGGACTAATGAAAAACTGTTTTTT. The full variable domain, its missing parts supplied by reference TRBV7-9 and TRBJ1-4, is DTGVSQNPRHKITKRGQNVTFRCDPISEHNRLYWYRQTLGQGPEFLTYFQNEAQLEKSRLLSDRFSAERPKGSFSTLEIQRTEQGDSAMYLCASSLDGTNEKLFFGSGTQLSVL.

The chain uses TRBV7-9 and TRBJ2-7; no firm D call. Trimming pared 5 bases from V and 3 bases from J, leaving 8 bases between. The CDR3 runs to 12 residues. CDR1 is SEHNR and CDR2 is FQNEAQ in the germline V gene (reference sequence). The CDR3 spells CASSTANYEQYF. The DNA for the CDR3 is TGTGCCAGCAGCACAGCTAACTACGAGCAGTACTTC.

This chain links TRBV2 with TRBJ2-5; possibly TRBD1 for D (5 bases). The DNA end favors TRBJ2-7, so the J call may be wrong. Germline CDR1 and CDR2: SNHLY and FYNNEI. The CDR3 length is 14 residues. In nucleotides, the CDR3 is TGTGCCAGCAGTGAGCCCAGGGTTATGTACGAGCAGTACTTC. Its translation is CASSEPRVMYEQYF.

The chain uses TRBV13 and TRBJ2-7, with 7 bases identical to TRBD1. With 5 bases clipped from V and 5 bases from J, the junction kept 15 bases outside the gene matches. The V gene's germline CDR1 is PRHDT and CDR2 FYEKMQ (reference sequence). The CDR3 consists of 16 residues. CDR3 nucleotide sequence: TGTGCCAGCAGCCCATCTAGCCGGGACAGAGCGGACGAGCAGTACTTC. It yields the protein CASSPSSRDRADEQYF.

V is TRBV27 and J is TRBJ2-1, with D perhaps matching TRBD1 (5 bases). The V gene's germline CDR1 is MNHEY and CDR2 SMNVEV (reference sequence). The CDR3 contains 16 residues. The V end was cut by 2 bases, the J end by 2 bases, with 13 bases between. CDR3 bases: TGTGCCAGCAGTTTAAGGGGCGAGCCTACCTACAATGAGCAGTTCTTC. This translates into CASSLRGEPTYNEQFF.

J is TRBJ1-2 and V is TRBV4-1; TRBD1 matches 8 bases. CDR3 length equals 17 residues. Trimming took 0 bases from V and 6 from J; bases not matched to a gene: 12. Germline V gene lookup returns CDR1 MGHRA and CDR2 YSYEKL. CDR3 loop: CASSQDPLGQGPDGYTF. The DNA for the CDR3 is TGCGCCAGCAGCCAAGACCCCCTCGGACAGGGACCCGATGGCTACACCTTC.

As DNA, the CDR3 is TGTGCCAGCAGCCCCCAAGGGCGGGGGCGCCAAGAGACCCAGTACTTC. Protein sequence: CASSPQGRGRQETQYF. The chain has TRBV7-2 and TRBJ2-5; possibly TRBD2 for D (7 bases). Germline CDR1 is SGHTA and CDR2 is FQGNSA. The V end lost 5 bases, the J end lost 1 base, and 17 bases lay between the germline ends. The CDR3 runs 16 residues.

This clone was observed a few times. The J gene is TRBJ2-7, the V gene TRBV19; 8 bases are shared with TRBD1. Germline V lookup: CDR1 LNHDA, CDR2 SQIVND (reference sequence). Trimming took 7 bases from V and 6 from J; bases not matched to a gene: 2. The CDR3 covers 11 residues. The CDR3 DNA reads TGTGCCAGTACAGGGGGCGCCGAGCAGTACTTC. Residues: CASTGGAEQYF.

The gene calls are TRBV4-2 and TRBJ2-5; TRBD2 aligns across 7 bases. CDR1 LGHNA and CDR2 YNFKEQ come from the germline V gene. J was trimmed by 3 bases and V by 0 bases; bases with no gene match: 10. This CDR3 spans 17 amino acids. The CDR3 DNA is TGTGCCAGCAGCCAAGAAAGTCCGGGGGGATTTGAAGAGACCCAGTACTTC. This gives the protein CASSQESPGGFEETQYF.

Only one count was recorded for this clone. The V call is TRBV4-3, the J call TRBJ1-1; the match to TRBD1 covers 12 bases. Trimming removed 5 bases from V and 3 bases from J; junction bases left unmatched: 13. CDR1 and CDR2 (germline): LGHNA, YSLEER. This CDR3 comprises 18 residues. CDR3 in amino acids: CASSSRLEGQGAYTEAFF. The CDR3 nucleotides read TGCGCCAGCAGCTCCCGGTTGGAGGGACAGGGGGCCTACACTGAAGCTTTCTTT.

The chain couples TRBV4-2 to TRBJ2-7; 8 positions match TRBD2. After removal of 0 bases from V and 2 bases from J, the junction contained 9 bases not matched to a gene. This CDR3 is built from 17 residues. The germline V gene encodes CDR1 LGHNA and CDR2 YNFKEQ. The DNA of the CDR3 is TGTGCCAGCAGCCAAGAGCCCAGCGGGGGAATTACCTACGAGCAGTACTTC. It codes for CASSQEPSGGITYEQYF.

The V and J genes are TRBV27 and TRBJ2-7; tentative D call: TRBD2 (5 bases). The V end was cut by 0 bases, the J end by 5 bases, with 8 bases between. Germline V gene data show CDR1 as MNHEY and CDR2 as SMNVEV (reference sequence). The CDR3 sequence is 13 residues long. The CDR3 spells CASSLSDGNEQYF. The CDR3, as DNA: TGTGCCAGCAGTTTATCCGACGGGAACGAGCAGTACTTC.

V gene TRBV28 combines with J gene TRBJ2-3; 13 nucleotides line up with TRBD2. Germline assignment: CDR1 MDHEN and CDR2 SYDVKM. This CDR3 spans 17 amino acids. V lost 5 bases and J lost 2; bases outside the gene matches: 7. CDR3 amino acids: CASSDLGLAGYTDTQYF. The CDR3 nucleotides are TGTGCCAGCAGTGACCTGGGACTAGCGGGATACACAGATACGCAGTATTTT.

This clone was counted only a few times. The rearrangement uses TRBV7-9 and TRBJ1-6; 7 bases match TRBD1. The CDR3 runs to 15 residues. Per the germline V gene, CDR1 is SEHNR and CDR2 is FQNEAQ (reference sequence). Trimming at V came to 5 bases and at J to 5 bases, leaving 6 bases not matched to a gene. The CDR3 is CASSLTGTDNSPLHF. CDR3 nucleotide sequence: TGTGCCAGCAGCCTTACCGGGACAGATAATTCACCCCTCCACTTT.

Sample share makes this clone medium-sized. The chain is built from TRBV19 and TRBJ2-7, with D possibly matching TRBD1 (6 bases). Germline V CDR1 and CDR2: LNHDA, SQIVND (reference sequence). This CDR3 comprises 13 residues. With 5 bases removed from V and 5 bases from J, the gap between germline ends came to 13 bases. This CDR3 is CASSENRANEQYF. The CDR3 DNA is TGTGCCAGTAGTGAAAACAGGGCGAACGAGCAGTACTTC.

The chain links TRBV7-9 to TRBJ2-3, with 14 bases fitting TRBD2. The ends lost 5 bases at V and 4 bases at J; junction bases unmatched: 5. This CDR3 contains 16 residues. Germline assignment: CDR1 SEHNR and CDR2 FQNEAQ (reference sequence). CDR3 in DNA: TGTGCCAGCAGCGTACCGACTAGCGGGGGGGCAGATACGCAGTATTTT. It is translated as CASSVPTSGGADTQYF.

This chain connects TRBV7-6 to TRBJ2-1; 13 bases match TRBD2. The germline CDR1 and CDR2 sequences are SGHVS and FNYEAQ. The CDR3 extends over 17 amino acids. V was clipped by 5 bases and J by 0 bases; unmatched bases: 4. CDR3 DNA sequence: TGTGCCAGCAGCCCTCGGACTAGCGGGAGCTCCTACAATGAGCAGTTCTTC. Translated: CASSPRTSGSSYNEQFF.

The chain recombines TRBV28 with TRBJ1-1; tentative D call: TRBD1 (6 bases). The CDR3 is 15 amino acids. The V gene's germline CDR1 is MDHEN and CDR2 SYDVKM. V lost 2 bases, J lost 5 bases, and 15 bases lay in between. CDR3 loop: CASSLIGVRGTEAFF. CDR3 nucleotides: TGTGCCAGCAGTTTAATCGGGGTGAGGGGGACTGAAGCTTTCTTT.

This chain joins TRBV6-5 and TRBJ2-1; D may be TRBD2 (5 bases). The CDR3 consists of 14 residues. In germline, CDR1 is MNHEY, CDR2 SVGAGI. Trimming took 5 bases from V and 2 from J, leaving 10 bases between them. CDR3 bases: TGTGCCAGCAGTGAGACGGAGGCCTACAATGAGCAGTTCTTC. It translates to CASSETEAYNEQFF.

This sequence joins TRBV7-3 and TRBJ2-7, with TRBD1 identical over 7 bases. V shed 5 bases and J 6 bases; nucleotides not matched to a gene: 13. Germline V CDR1 and CDR2: SGHTA, FQGTGA. CDR3 length equals 15 residues. The CDR3 protein is CASSPRQGPSVEQYF. The DNA of the CDR3 is TGTGCCAGCAGCCCTCGACAGGGACCGTCAGTCGAGCAGTACTTC.

V usage is TRBV4-1 and J usage is TRBJ2-5, with 9 nucleotides matching TRBD1. The J call may be in error: the DNA end matches TRBJ2-7 better. Germline CDR1 is MGHRA and CDR2 is YSYEKL. The CDR3 has 16 residues. CDR3 bases: TGCGCCAGCAGCCAAGAGATGACAGGGGGCTCCTACGAGCAGTACTTC. The encoded protein is CASSQEMTGGSYEQYF.

Of note for this clone: Other DNA sequences in the sample encode the same CDR3. The chain is built from TRBV5-1 and TRBJ2-7; 11 nucleotides agree with TRBD1. The CDR3 has 14 amino acids. The germline V gene has CDR1 SGHRS and CDR2 YFSETQ. Trimming at V came to 7 bases and at J to 3 bases, leaving 6 bases not matched to a gene. The CDR3 protein is CASGSGTGGYEQYF. The CDR3 DNA sequence: TGCGCCAGCGGATCCGGGACAGGGGGCTACGAGCAGTACTTC.

The CDR3 reads CASLGADYGYTF. The CDR3 DNA is TGTGCCAGCTTGGGGGCTGACTATGGCTACACCTTC. The chain couples TRBV2 to TRBJ1-2, with D possibly being TRBD1 (6 bases). Trimming took 8 bases from V and 3 from J, leaving 10 bases between them. The V gene's germline CDR1 is SNHLY and CDR2 FYNNEI. The CDR3 length is 12 residues.

The chain links TRBV19 to TRBJ2-5; D possibly corresponds to TRBD2 (5 bases). Trimming took off 3 bases at V and 6 bases at J, with 8 bases between the two ends. Germline lookup yields CDR1 LNHDA and CDR2 SQIVND (reference sequence). This CDR3 comprises 12 residues. CDR3 DNA: TGTGCCAGTAGTATGGACGGGAAGACCCAGTACTTC. Its translation: CASSMDGKTQYF.

The chain carries TRBV19 and TRBJ2-1; 14 bases map to TRBD2. The germline V gene has CDR1 LNHDA and CDR2 SQIVND (reference sequence). V gave up 3 bases and J gave up 0 bases; unmatched junction bases: 7. The CDR3 spans 19 residues. CDR3 protein: CASSMAGTSGSGSYNEQFF. The DNA for the CDR3 is TGTGCCAGTAGTATGGCCGGGACTAGCGGGAGCGGCTCCTACAATGAGCAGTTCTTC. Full variable domain (remainder filled in from reference TRBV19 and TRBJ2-1): DGGITQSPKYLFRKEGQNVTLSCEQNLNHDAMYWYRQDPGQGLRLIYYSQIVNDFQKGDIAEGYSVSREKKESFPLTVTSAQKNPTAFYLCASSMAGTSGSGSYNEQFFGPGTRLTVL.

This clone has just a few counts. This chain joins TRBV6-4 and TRBJ2-7; the D is unclear. The V gene lost 6 bases and the J gene lost 4 bases, with 16 bases spanning the gap. This CDR3 has 14 amino acids. The V gene's germline CDR1 is MRHNA and CDR2 SNTAGT. The CDR3 reads CASRGNILWYEQYF. In DNA, the CDR3 is TGTGCCAGCAGGGGCAACATCCTCTGGTACGAGCAGTACTTC.

The V gene is TRBV27, the J gene TRBJ2-7; 9 bases match TRBD1. CDR1 is MNHEY and CDR2 is SMNVEV in the germline V gene (reference sequence). The V and J ends lost 3 bases and 2 bases, in that order; junction bases with no gene match: 5. This CDR3 spans 15 amino acids. The CDR3 bases are TGTGCCAGCAGTTTCGGGACAGGGAACGCCTACGAGCAGTACTTC. It encodes CASSFGTGNAYEQYF.

J is TRBJ2-1 and V is TRBV7-8, with 10 bases matching TRBD2. The CDR3 has 14 amino acids. Unmatched junction bases numbered 5, after V lost 5 bases and J lost 7 bases. Germline assignment: CDR1 SGHVS and CDR2 FQNEAQ. CDR3 sequence: CASSDSGGRNEQFF. The CDR3 DNA reads as TGTGCCAGCAGCGATAGCGGGGGGCGGAATGAGCAGTTCTTC.